A single T cell receptor (beta chain) is shown here with its context. Antigen specificity is unknown. Conversion of TCR transcripts into cDNA relied on 5'RACE template switching, which added a universal primer site and UMIs. TCRdb recomputed calls from the 5' RACE reads with MiXCR, one row per CDR3 protein. The sample has under 250,000 distinct CDR3 sequences, roughly 3.3% seen once. V was cut by 4 bases and J by 4 bases, with 9 bases left in between. Looked up from germline, CDR1 is ENHRY and CDR2 is SYGVKD. This CDR3 has 13 amino acids. These data belong to a study of T cells after yellow fever vaccination. General observations from the study: Only a minor proportion of clonotypes was detected across both CD4 and CD8 compartments. Primary-vaccination clones mostly resurfaced post-booster (96% CD4, approximately 87% CD8). The secondary T-cell response peaked on day 5, not day 15, but was weaker.

The receptor comes from a man between 18 and 29 years old who received the YFV17D yellow fever vaccine. Sequenced material: CD4+ T cells sorted from PBMCs, taken 10 days after the yellow fever booster vaccination. The chain joins TRBV10-3 to TRBJ2-3, with a tentative D call TRBD2 (5 bases). CDR3 sequence: CAISAGVADTQYF. CDR3 bases: TGTGCCATCAGTGCCGGGGTGGCAGATACGCAGTATTTT.